This is a list of T cell receptor beta chains from one sample in a study of shared clonotypes between healthy human individuals. Measured with immunoSEQ multiplex PCR; TCRdb has only the in-frame clones, and not every one. The sample contains about 560,000 clones, around 80% of which appear only once. Sequences were obtained from PBMCs. The source is a woman aged 40 to 49 in good health. Some clones in this sample may be carry-over from other donors' samples. CDR3s include the opening cysteine and the closing phenylalanine or tryptophan. The D gene is left open where the match is weak. Expanded clones get a size class; other rows say once, few or many, or leave the size out.

v_gene	abundance	j_gene	d_gene	CDR3nt	CDR3aa
TRBV18	few	TRBJ2-2	TRBD2	TGTGCCAGCTCACCGGGACTAGCGGGATCCGGGGAGCTGTTTTTT	CASSPGLAGSGELFF
TRBV6-4	-	TRBJ2-1	-	TGTGCCAGCAGTGACGGAGACGGTGGTGAGCAGTTCTTC	CASSDGDGGEQFF
TRBV5-4	-	TRBJ2-3	TRBD2	TGTGCCAGCAGCTTGGAACCGGGACTAGCATCAGATACGCAGTATTTT	CASSLEPGLASDTQYF
TRBV4-3	-	TRBJ2-3	-	TGCGCCAGCAGCCAGACAGGCCCCACAGATACGCAGTATTTT	CASSQTGPTDTQYF
TRBV9	-	TRBJ1-5	-	TGTGCCAGCAGCGTAGCTGGGGAGGACCAGCCCCAGCATTTT	CASSVAGEDQPQHF
TRBV29-1	-	TRBJ1-5	-	TGCAGCGTTGTGGAGGGGACGCAGCCCCAGCATTTT	CSVVEGTQPQHF
TRBV27	-	TRBJ2-7	-	TGTGCCAGCAGTTCGACTAGGTCCTCCGTTTCCTACGAGCAGTACTTC	CASSSTRSSVSYEQYF
TRBV6-5	-	TRBJ1-1	TRBD1	TGTGCCAGCAGTTACCGAGGTGACAGGGGTGAAGCTTTCTTT	CASSYRGDRGEAFF
TRBV30	-	TRBJ2-1	TRBD2	TGTGCCTGGAGAAAGATAGCGGGAGCGGGTGAGCAGTTCTTC	CAWRKIAGAGEQFF
TRBV5-1	-	TRBJ2-1	TRBD2	TGCGCCAGCAGCCCTAGCGGGAGCTCCTACAATGAGCAGTTCTTC	CASSPSGSSYNEQFF
TRBV29-1	-	TRBJ2-1	-	TGCAGCGTTGTTAGGATTCGGAATGAGCAGTTCTTC	CSVVRIRNEQFF
TRBV5-1	-	TRBJ2-3	-	TGCGCCAGCAGCCTGGACGGGAGATCCACAGATACGCAGTATTTT	CASSLDGRSTDTQYF
TRBV7-6	-	TRBJ2-7	-	TGTGCCAGCAGCTTAGTGGGGGCAGGGGCCTACGAGCAGTACTTC	CASSLVGAGAYEQYF
TRBV10-3	-	TRBJ2-3	TRBD2	TGTGCCATCAGTGCCCATAGCGGGGGGAGCACAGATACGCAGTATTTT	CAISAHSGGSTDTQYF
TRBV11-2	-	TRBJ1-2	-	TGTGCCAGCAGCTTAGATCAACAGGGATATGGCTACACCTTC	CASSLDQQGYGYTF
TRBV29-1	-	TRBJ2-1	TRBD2	TGCAGCGTTGAAGAGGGAGGGGCTATGAACTACAATGAGCAGTTCTTC	CSVEEGGAMNYNEQFF
TRBV7-2	-	TRBJ2-7	-	TGTGCCAGCACCCCGGGACTTAACTCCTACGAGCAGTACTTC	CASTPGLNSYEQYF
TRBV19	-	TRBJ1-1	TRBD1	TGTGCCAGTAGTATGACAGGGTGGGGGAACACTGAAGCTTTCTTT	CASSMTGWGNTEAFF
TRBV11-2	-	TRBJ2-4	TRBD2	TGTGCCAGCAGCTTATATGGGGGGAGGGAGAACATTCAGTACTTC	CASSLYGGRENIQYF
TRBV6-4	-	TRBJ2-1	-	TGTGCCAGCAGTGAAAATCTATACAATGAGCAGTTCTTC	CASSENLYNEQFF
TRBV4-1	-	TRBJ1-2	-	TGCGCCAGCAGCCAAGATTTCAGGGGCGGCTACACCTTC	CASSQDFRGGYTF
TRBV27	-	TRBJ2-7	-	TGTGCCAGCAGTTTAAGGAATGGGGTCTCCTACGAGCAGTACTTC	CASSLRNGVSYEQYF
TRBV5-1	once	TRBJ1-4	-	TGCGCCAGCAGCTTGACGGGATGGGATGAAAAACTGTTTTTT	CASSLTGWDEKLFF
TRBV19	-	TRBJ1-5	TRBD1	TGTGCCAGTAGCCTTGGGACAGGGAGTAATCAGCCCCAGCATTTT	CASSLGTGSNQPQHF
TRBV28	-	TRBJ2-7	-	TGTGCCAGCAGTTTTCGGACATACTACGAGCAGTACTTC	CASSFRTYYEQYF
TRBV5-1	few	TRBJ2-5	-	TGCGCCAGCAGCTTGGCCAGACAAGAGACCCAGTACTTC	CASSLARQETQYF
TRBV11-2	-	TRBJ2-7	-	TGTGCCAGCAGCCTCGGCCTATACCTTTACGAGCAGTACTTC	CASSLGLYLYEQYF
TRBV6-4	-	TRBJ1-2	TRBD1	TGTGCCAGCAGTGACACCGGGACAGTAGGTTATGGCTACACCTTC	CASSDTGTVGYGYTF
TRBV7-2	few	TRBJ2-2	-	TGTGCCAGCAGCTTTCTTGCAGGAGCCGGGGAGCTGTTTTTT	CASSFLAGAGELFF
TRBV10-1	-	TRBJ2-5	TRBD2	TGCGCCAGCAACGGACTAGCGGGAGGCGGGGAGACCCAGTACTTC	CASNGLAGGGETQYF
TRBV5-4	few	TRBJ1-2	-	TGTGCCAGCAGCTTGGGACAGAACTATGGCTACACCTTC	CASSLGQNYGYTF
TRBV5-1	-	TRBJ1-4	-	TGCGCCAGCAGCTTAAGACAGGCAACTAATGAAAAACTGTTTTTT	CASSLRQATNEKLFF
TRBV30	-	TRBJ1-1	TRBD1	TGTGCCGCTCAGGGGGCCCCTCGGGGGGACACTGAAGCTTTCTTT	CAAQGAPRGDTEAFF
TRBV30	-	TRBJ2-7	-	TGTGCCTGGAGTATCGACAGAGGCTACGAGCAGTACTTC	CAWSIDRGYEQYF
TRBV7-8	-	TRBJ2-7	-	TGTGCCAGCAGCTTACAGGGACTTACCAGCTCCTACGAGCAGTACTTC	CASSLQGLTSSYEQYF
TRBV28	-	TRBJ1-1	TRBD1	TGTGCCAGCAGTTTATCGGACAGGGGGTCCGGCACTGAAGCTTTCTTT	CASSLSDRGSGTEAFF
TRBV4-2	-	TRBJ1-3	-	TGTGCCAGCAGCCCCATACGACAGGAGAGCTCTGGAAACACCATATATTTT	CASSPIRQESSGNTIYF
TRBV5-1	-	TRBJ1-2	TRBD1	TGCGCCAGCAGCTTGGACCCTTGGACAGGGGCTGGCTACACCTTC	CASSLDPWTGAGYTF
TRBV7-9	-	TRBJ2-7	-	TGTGCCAGCAGCCCTTGGACAGCTACTTACGAGCAGTACTTC	CASSPWTATYEQYF
TRBV28	-	TRBJ2-3	-	TGTGCCAGCAGTTTCACAATCTCAAACAGTTACCTTAACACAGATACGCAGTATTTT	CASSFTISNSYLNTDTQYF
TRBV6-1	-	TRBJ2-3	-	TGTGCCAGCAGTGAAGCGCAAGTTCCGATCACAGATACGCAGTATTTT	CASSEAQVPITDTQYF
TRBV15	-	TRBJ2-7	TRBD2	TGTGCCACCAGCAGAGATGTTAGCGGGAGAAGGATCGAGCAGTACTTC	CATSRDVSGRRIEQYF
TRBV28	-	TRBJ1-5	TRBD1	TGTGCCAGCAGTGCTTCGACAGGGGGCGGCCAGCCCCAGCATTTT	CASSASTGGGQPQHF
TRBV7-2	-	TRBJ2-3	TRBD1	TGTGCCAGCAGCCAGGACAGGGTCGTAGATACGCAGTATTTT	CASSQDRVVDTQYF
TRBV11-2	-	TRBJ2-3	-	TGTGCCAGCAGGTGGGGCAGGGTCGCAGATACGCAGTATTTT	CASRWGRVADTQYF
TRBV19	-	TRBJ2-3	-	TGTGCCAGTAGTACGAAAATGAGCGGGAGCACAGATACGCAGTATTTT	CASSTKMSGSTDTQYF
TRBV2	few	TRBJ1-1	-	TGTGCCAGCAGACCGGGGTTTAGTGAAGCTTTCTTT	CASRPGFSEAFF